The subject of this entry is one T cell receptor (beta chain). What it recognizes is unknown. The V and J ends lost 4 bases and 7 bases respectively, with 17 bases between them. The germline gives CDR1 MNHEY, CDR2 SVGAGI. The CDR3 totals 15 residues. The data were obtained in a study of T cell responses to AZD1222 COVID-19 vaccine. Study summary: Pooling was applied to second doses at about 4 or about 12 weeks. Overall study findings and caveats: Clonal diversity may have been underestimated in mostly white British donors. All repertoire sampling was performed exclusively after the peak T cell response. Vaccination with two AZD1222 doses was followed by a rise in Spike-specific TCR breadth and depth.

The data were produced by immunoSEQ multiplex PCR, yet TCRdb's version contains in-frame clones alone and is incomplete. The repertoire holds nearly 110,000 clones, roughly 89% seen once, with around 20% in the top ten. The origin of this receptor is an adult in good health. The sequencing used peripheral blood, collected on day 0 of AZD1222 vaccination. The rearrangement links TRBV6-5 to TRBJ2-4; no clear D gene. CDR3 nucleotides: TGTGCCAGCAGTTCCTCAATGACCGGTGGGAACATTCAGTACTTC. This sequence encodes CASSSSMTGGNIQYF.